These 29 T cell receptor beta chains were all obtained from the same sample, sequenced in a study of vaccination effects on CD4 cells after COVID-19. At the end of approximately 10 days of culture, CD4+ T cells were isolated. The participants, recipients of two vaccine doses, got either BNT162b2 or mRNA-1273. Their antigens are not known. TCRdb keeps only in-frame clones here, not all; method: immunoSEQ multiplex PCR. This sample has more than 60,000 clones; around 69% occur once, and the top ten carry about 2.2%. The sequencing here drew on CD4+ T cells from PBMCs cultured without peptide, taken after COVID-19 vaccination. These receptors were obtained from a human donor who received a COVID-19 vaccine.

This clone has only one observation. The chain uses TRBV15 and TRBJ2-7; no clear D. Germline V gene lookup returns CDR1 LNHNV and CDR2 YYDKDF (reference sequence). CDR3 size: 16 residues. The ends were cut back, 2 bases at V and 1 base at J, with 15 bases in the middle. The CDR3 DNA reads TGTGCCACCAGCAGAAAGCCACGCATTTGTTCCTACGAGCAGTACGTC. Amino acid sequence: CATSRKPRICSYEQYV.

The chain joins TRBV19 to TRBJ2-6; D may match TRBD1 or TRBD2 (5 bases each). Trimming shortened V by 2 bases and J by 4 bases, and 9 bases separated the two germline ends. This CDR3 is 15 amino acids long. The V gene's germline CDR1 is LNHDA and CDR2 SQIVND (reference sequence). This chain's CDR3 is CASSITRDGANVLTF. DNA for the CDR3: TGTGCCAGTAGTATAACAAGGGACGGGGCCAACGTCCTGACTTTC.

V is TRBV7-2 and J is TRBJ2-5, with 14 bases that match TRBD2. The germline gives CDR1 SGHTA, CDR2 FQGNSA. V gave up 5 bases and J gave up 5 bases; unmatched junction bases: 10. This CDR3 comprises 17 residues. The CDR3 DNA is TGTGCCAGCAGCCACGGACTAGCGGGGGGAGTCGTGGAGACCCAGTACTTC. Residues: CASSHGLAGGVVETQYF.

The CDR3 here is CASSRQGGNEKLFF. The CDR3, as DNA: TGTGCCAGCAGCCGACAGGGTGGTAATGAAAAACTGTTTTTT. V and J are TRBV6-5 and TRBJ1-4; 7 bases are shared with TRBD1. J gave up 4 bases and V 6 bases, and 5 bases lay outside the gene matches. The germline gives CDR1 MNHEY, CDR2 SVGAGI. This CDR3 comprises 14 residues.

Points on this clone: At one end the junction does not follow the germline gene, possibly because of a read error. CDR3 loop: CASSSRAGWPSVVF. CDR3 bases: TGTGCCAGCAGTTCGCGTGCAGGGTGGCCATCGGTAGTCTTT. V is TRBV28 and J is TRBJ1-1; tentatively, D is TRBD1 (5 bases). CDR1 is MDHEN and CDR2 is SYDVKM in the germline V gene. The CDR3 spans 14 residues.

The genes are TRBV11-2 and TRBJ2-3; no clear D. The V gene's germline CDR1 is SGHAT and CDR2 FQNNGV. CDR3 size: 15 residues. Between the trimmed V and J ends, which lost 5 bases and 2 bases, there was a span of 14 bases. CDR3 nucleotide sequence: TGTGCCAGCAGCCTTAATAGGGCTCCCACAGATACGCAGTATTTT. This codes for CASSLNRAPTDTQYF.

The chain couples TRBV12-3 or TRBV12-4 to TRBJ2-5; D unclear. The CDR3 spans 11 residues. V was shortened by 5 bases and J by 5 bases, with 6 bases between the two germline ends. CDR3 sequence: CASSPGETQYF. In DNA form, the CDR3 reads TGTGCCAGCAGTCCCGGCGAGACCCAGTACTTC.

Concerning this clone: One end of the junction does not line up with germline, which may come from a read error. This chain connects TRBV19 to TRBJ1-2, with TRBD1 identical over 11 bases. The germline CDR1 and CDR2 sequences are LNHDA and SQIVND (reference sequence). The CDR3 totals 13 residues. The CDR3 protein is CASSPRTGGSPSF. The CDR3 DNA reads TGTGCCAGTAGTCCGAGGACAGGGGGCTCGCCTTCCTTC.

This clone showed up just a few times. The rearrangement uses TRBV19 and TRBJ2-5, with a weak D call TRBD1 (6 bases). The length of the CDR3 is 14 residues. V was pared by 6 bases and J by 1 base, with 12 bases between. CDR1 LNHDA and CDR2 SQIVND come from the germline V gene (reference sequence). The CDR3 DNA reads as TGTGCCAGTAGGGCCCAGGGGTCCCAAGAGACCCAGTACTTC. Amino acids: CASRAQGSQETQYF.

The CDR3 reads CASSYSYQGLTEAFF. In nucleotides, the CDR3 is TGTGCCAGCAGTTACTCGTATCAGGGGTTAACTGAAGCTTTCTTT. The gene calls are TRBV6-5 and TRBJ1-1; possible D gene TRBD1, 6 bases. V lost 0 bases, J lost 5 bases, and 13 bases lay in between. CDR3 length: 15 residues. Germline V gene data show CDR1 as MNHEY and CDR2 as SVGAGI.

CDR3 nucleotides: TGTGCCAGCAGCCAAGATTCGGGAAAACAGGGTTCGCCCCAGCATTTT. This gives the protein CASSQDSGKQGSPQHF. This rearrangement joins TRBV3-1 (or the pseudogene TRBV3-2) to TRBJ1-5; TRBD1 is a possible D gene (6 bases). Germline V CDR1 and CDR2: LGHDT, YNNKEL (reference sequence). V lost 0 bases and J 9 bases, leaving 18 bases between the germline ends. The CDR3 contains 16 residues.

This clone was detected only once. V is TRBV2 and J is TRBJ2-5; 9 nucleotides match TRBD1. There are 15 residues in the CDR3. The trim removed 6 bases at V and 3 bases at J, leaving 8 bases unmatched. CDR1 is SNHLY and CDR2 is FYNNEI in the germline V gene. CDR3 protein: CASRTQTGGKETQYF. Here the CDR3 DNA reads TGTGCCAGCAGGACACAGACAGGGGGTAAAGAGACCCAGTACTTC. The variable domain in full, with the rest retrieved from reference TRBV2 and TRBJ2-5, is EPEVTQTPSHQVTQMGQEVILRCVPISNHLYFYWYRQILGQKVEFLVSFYNNEISEKSEIFDDQFSVERPDGSNFTLKIRSTKLEDSAMYFCASRTQTGGKETQYFGPGTRLLVL.

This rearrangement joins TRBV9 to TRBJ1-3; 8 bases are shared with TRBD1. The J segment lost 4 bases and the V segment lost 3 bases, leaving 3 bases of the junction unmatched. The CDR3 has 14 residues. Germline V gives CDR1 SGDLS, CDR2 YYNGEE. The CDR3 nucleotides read TGTGCCAGCAGCGACGACAGGGGAGGAAACACCATATATTTT. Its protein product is CASSDDRGGNTIYF. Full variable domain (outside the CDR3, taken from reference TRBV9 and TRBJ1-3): DSGVTQTPKHLITATGQRVTLRCSPRSGDLSVYWYQQSLDQGLQFLIQYYNGEERAKGNILERFSAQQFPDLHSELNLSSLELGDSALYFCASSDDRGGNTIYFGEGSWLTVV.

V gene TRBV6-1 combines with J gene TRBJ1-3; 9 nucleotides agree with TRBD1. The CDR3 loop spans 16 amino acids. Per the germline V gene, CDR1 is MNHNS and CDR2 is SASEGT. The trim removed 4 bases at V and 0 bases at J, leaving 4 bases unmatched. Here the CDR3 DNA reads TGTGCCAGCAGTGGCGGGACAGGGCGCTCTGGAAACACCATATATTTT. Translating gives CASSGGTGRSGNTIYF.

CDR3 residues: CASSYFRQGASYGYTF. The CDR3 nucleotides read TGTGCCAGCAGTTATTTCAGACAGGGGGCGAGCTATGGCTACACCTTC. The chain joins TRBV6-5 to TRBJ1-2, with 10 bases lining up with TRBD1. Losses at the gene ends were 3 bases for V and 4 bases for J; bases not matched to a gene: 8. Germline V CDR1 and CDR2: MNHEY, SVGAGI. There are 16 residues in the CDR3.

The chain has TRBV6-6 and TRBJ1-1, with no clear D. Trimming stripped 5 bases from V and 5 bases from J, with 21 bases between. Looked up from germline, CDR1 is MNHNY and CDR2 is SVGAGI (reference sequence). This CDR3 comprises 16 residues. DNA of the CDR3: TGTGCCAGCAGTCAAGGAAGTGGTAGGCGAAAGACTGAAGCTTTCTTT. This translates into CASSQGSGRRKTEAFF.

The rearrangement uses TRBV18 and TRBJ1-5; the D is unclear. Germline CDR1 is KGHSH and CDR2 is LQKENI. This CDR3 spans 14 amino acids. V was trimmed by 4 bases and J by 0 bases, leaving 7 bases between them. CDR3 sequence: CASSQQISNQPQHF. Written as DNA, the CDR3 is TGTGCCAGCTCACAACAGATTAGCAATCAGCCCCAGCATTTT. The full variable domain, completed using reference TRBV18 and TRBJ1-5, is NAGVMQNPRHLVRRRGQEARLRCSPMKGHSHVYWYRQLPEEGLKFMVYLQKENIIDESGMPKERFSAEFPKEGPSILRIQQVVRGDSAAYFCASSQQISNQPQHFGDGTRLSIL.

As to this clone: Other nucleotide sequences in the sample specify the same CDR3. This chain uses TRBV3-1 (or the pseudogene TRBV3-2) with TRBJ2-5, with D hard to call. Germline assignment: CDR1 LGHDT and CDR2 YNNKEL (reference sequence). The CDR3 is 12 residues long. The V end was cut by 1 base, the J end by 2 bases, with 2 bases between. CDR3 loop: CASSQVQETQYF. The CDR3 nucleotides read TGTGCCAGCAGCCAAGTTCAAGAGACCCAGTACTTC.

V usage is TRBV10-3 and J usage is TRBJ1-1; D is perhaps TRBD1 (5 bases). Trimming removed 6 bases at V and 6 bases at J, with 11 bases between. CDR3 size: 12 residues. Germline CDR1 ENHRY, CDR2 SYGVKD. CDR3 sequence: CAIRGDAAEAFF. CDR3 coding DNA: TGTGCCATCAGGGGGGACGCCGCTGAAGCTTTCTTT.

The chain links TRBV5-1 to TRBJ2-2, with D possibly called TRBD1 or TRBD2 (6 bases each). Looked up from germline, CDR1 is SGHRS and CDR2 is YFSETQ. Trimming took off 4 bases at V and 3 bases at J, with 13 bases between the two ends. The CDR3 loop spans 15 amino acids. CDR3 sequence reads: CASSQFGGDTGELFF. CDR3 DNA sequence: TGCGCCAGCAGCCAGTTCGGGGGCGACACCGGGGAGCTGTTTTTT.

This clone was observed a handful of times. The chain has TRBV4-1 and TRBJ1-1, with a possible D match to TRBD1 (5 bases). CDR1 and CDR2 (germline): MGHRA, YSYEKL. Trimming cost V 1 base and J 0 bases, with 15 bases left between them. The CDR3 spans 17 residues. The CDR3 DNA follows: TGCGCCAGCAGCCAAGGACTTCTGGGACGGTTGAACACTGAAGCTTTCTTT. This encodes CASSQGLLGRLNTEAFF.

The CDR3 nucleotides read TGTGCCAGCAGCTTAGTACATTTAGCCACAGATACGCAGTATTTT. The encoded protein is CASSLVHLATDTQYF. This rearrangement joins TRBV7-2 to TRBJ2-3; D is unresolved. Germline V lookup: CDR1 SGHTA, CDR2 FQGNSA. Trimming pared 1 base from V and 2 bases from J, leaving 10 bases between. The CDR3 consists of 15 residues. The full variable domain, in which reference TRBV7-2 and TRBJ2-3 provide the parts outside the CDR3, is GAGVSQSPSNKVTEKGKDVELRCDPISGHTALYWYRQSLGQGLEFLIYFQGNSAPDKSGLPSDRFSAERTGGSVSTLTIQRTQQEDSAVYLCASSLVHLATDTQYFGPGTRLTVL.

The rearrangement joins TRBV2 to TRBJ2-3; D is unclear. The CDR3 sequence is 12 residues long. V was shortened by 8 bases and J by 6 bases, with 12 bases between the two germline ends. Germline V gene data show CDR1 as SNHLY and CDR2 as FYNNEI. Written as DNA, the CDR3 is TGTGCCAGCTCGCGACCAAGGGATACGCAGTATTTT. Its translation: CASSRPRDTQYF.

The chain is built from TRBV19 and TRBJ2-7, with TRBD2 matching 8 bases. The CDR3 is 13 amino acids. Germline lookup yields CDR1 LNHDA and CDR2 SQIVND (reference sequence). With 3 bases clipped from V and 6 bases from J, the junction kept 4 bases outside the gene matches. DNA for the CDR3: TGTGCCAGTAGTATCTCGGGGGGGGGCGAGCAGTACGTC. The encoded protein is CASSISGGGEQYV.

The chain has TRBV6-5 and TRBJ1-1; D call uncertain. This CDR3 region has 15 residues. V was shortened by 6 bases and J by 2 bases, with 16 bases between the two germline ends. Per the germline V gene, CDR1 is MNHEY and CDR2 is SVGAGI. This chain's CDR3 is CASREVRRYNTEAFF. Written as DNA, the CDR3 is TGTGCCAGCAGAGAGGTTCGACGGTACAACACTGAAGCTTTCTTT.

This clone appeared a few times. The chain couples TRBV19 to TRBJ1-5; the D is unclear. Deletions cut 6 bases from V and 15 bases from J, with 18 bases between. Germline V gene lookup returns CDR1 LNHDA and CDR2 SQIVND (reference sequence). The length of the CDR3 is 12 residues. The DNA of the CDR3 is TGTGCCAGTAGCGCCCCCCTTTCGGCGAGGCATTTT. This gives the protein CASSAPLSARHF.

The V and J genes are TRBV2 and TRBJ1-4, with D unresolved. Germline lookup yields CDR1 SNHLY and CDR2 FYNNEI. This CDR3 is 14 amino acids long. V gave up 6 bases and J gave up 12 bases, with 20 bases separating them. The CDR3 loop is CASSNGMGLFELFF. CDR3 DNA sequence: TGTGCCAGCAGCAATGGGATGGGCCTGTTCGAACTGTTTTTT.

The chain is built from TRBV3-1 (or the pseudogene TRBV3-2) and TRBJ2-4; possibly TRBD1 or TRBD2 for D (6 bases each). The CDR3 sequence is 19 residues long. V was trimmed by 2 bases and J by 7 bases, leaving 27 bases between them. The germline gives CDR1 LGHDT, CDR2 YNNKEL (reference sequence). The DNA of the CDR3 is TGTGCCAGCAGCCAACTCGGGGGTGCCCAGGGGCGTCCATACAACATTCAGTACTTC. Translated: CASSQLGGAQGRPYNIQYF.

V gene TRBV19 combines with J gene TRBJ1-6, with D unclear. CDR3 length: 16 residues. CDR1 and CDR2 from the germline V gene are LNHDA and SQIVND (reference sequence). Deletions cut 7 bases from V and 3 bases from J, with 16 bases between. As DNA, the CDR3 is TGTGCCAGTACCCGGGCCCTAAGCGACTATAATTCACCCCTCCACTTT. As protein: CASTRALSDYNSPLHF. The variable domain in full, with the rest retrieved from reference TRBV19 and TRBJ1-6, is DGGITQSPKYLFRKEGQNVTLSCEQNLNHDAMYWYRQDPGQGLRLIYYSQIVNDFQKGDIAEGYSVSREKKESFPLTVTSAQKNPTAFYLCASTRALSDYNSPLHFGNGTRLTVT.